One and the same sample provided the 12 T cell receptor beta chains below, sequenced in a study of blood T cells in healthy people across ages. Next came a second PCR, run for roughly 6 to 11 cycles, which used a sample-barcoded 5' primer along with a J-beta primer mix. TCRdb re-derived calls from the 5' RACE reads in MiXCR, one entry per CDR3 protein. The sample carries roughly 1,300,000 distinct CDR3 sequences, roughly 64% recorded once. The sample comprised blood. The receptor source for this set is a man aged 18 to 29 in good health.

The chain has TRBV5-1 and TRBJ2-7; D is perhaps TRBD2 (6 bases). CDR1 SGHRS and CDR2 YFSETQ come from the germline V gene. This CDR3 spans 13 amino acids. V was pared by 4 bases and J by 6 bases, with 14 bases between. The CDR3 sequence is CASSGLTSIEQYF. CDR3 nucleotide sequence: TGCGCCAGCAGCGGACTAACTAGCATCGAGCAGTACTTC.

CDR3 DNA sequence: TGTGCCAGCAGTGAAGGGGTTCGGAGTTCCGGACCTTATGGCTACACCTTC. This translates into CASSEGVRSSGPYGYTF. The chain couples TRBV2 to TRBJ1-2; D gene unclear. Per the germline V gene, CDR1 is SNHLY and CDR2 is FYNNEI. The CDR3 is 17 residues long. V dropped 1 base and J dropped 5 bases, with 20 bases sitting between them.

The chain recombines TRBV6-1 with TRBJ2-7; D might be TRBD2 (5 bases). This CDR3 is 15 amino acids long. V shed 2 bases and J shed 5 bases, with 16 bases lying between them. Germline lookup yields CDR1 MNHNS and CDR2 SASEGT. The CDR3 nucleotides read TGTGCCAGCAGTGAAATTGAGGGAGTCGGGCACGAGCAGTACTTC. This codes for CASSEIEGVGHEQYF.

The chain is built from TRBV11-1 and TRBJ1-1, with D possibly being TRBD1 (5 bases). V was cut by 2 bases and J by 5 bases, with 15 bases left in between. The CDR3 has 15 amino acids. Looked up from germline, CDR1 is SGHAT and CDR2 is FQDESV (reference sequence). CDR3 amino acids: CASSLHSGTGTEAFF. The DNA of the CDR3 is TGTGCCAGCAGCTTACATTCTGGGACGGGGACTGAAGCTTTCTTT.

This clonotype was seen more than once but under ten times. V and J are TRBV25-1 and TRBJ2-1, with no clear D. The V end lost 5 bases, the J end lost 15 bases, and 14 bases lay between the germline ends. CDR1 and CDR2 (germline): MGHDK, SYGVNS. This CDR3 comprises 11 residues. The CDR3 is CASSSDPFTFF. DNA of the CDR3: TGTGCCAGCAGTTCAGACCCATTTACGTTCTTC.

The chain couples TRBV29-1 to TRBJ1-2, with TRBD1 identical over 10 bases. CDR1 and CDR2 (germline): SQVTM, ANQGSEA. Unmatched junction bases numbered 11, after V lost 7 bases and J lost 3 bases. This CDR3 is 15 amino acids long. CDR3 residues: CSAYGDRGRDYGYTF. Written as DNA, the CDR3 is TGCAGCGCGTATGGAGACAGGGGGCGCGACTATGGCTACACCTTC. Full variable domain (remainder filled in from reference TRBV29-1 and TRBJ1-2): SAVISQKPSRDICQRGTSLTIQCQVDSQVTMMFWYRQQPGQSLTLIATANQGSEATYESGFVIDKFPISRPNLTFSTLTVSNMSPEDSSIYLCSAYGDRGRDYGYTFGSGTRLTVV.

The genes are TRBV5-1 and TRBJ2-7; D possibly uses TRBD1 or TRBD2 (5 bases each). CDR1 is SGHRS and CDR2 is YFSETQ in the germline V gene. V was cut by 0 bases and J by 3 bases, with 10 bases left in between. CDR3 size: 14 residues. DNA of the CDR3: TGCGCCAGCAGCTTGGGATGGGACGTCTACGAGCAGTACTTC. Its protein is CASSLGWDVYEQYF.

This rearrangement joins TRBV7-8 to TRBJ2-5; maybe TRBD1 (5 bases). CDR3 length: 20 amino acids. V was clipped by 0 bases and J by 1 base, with 24 bases between them. Germline CDR1 is SGHVS and CDR2 is FQNEAQ. The CDR3 loop reads CASSLAYRPGKRRSQETQYF. The CDR3 bases are TGTGCCAGCAGCTTAGCATACAGGCCGGGCAAGAGAAGGTCCCAAGAGACCCAGTACTTC.

The rearrangement uses TRBV5-1 and TRBJ1-1; D unclear. V was clipped by 0 bases and J by 2 bases, with 14 bases between them. The CDR3 runs to 16 residues. Per the germline V gene, CDR1 is SGHRS and CDR2 is YFSETQ. The CDR3 loop is CASSLAWTDGNTEAFF. CDR3 sequence (DNA): TGCGCCAGCAGCTTGGCATGGACGGACGGAAACACTGAAGCTTTCTTT.

This clonotype occurred a few times. CDR3: CASSPGLAGGDEQFF. In DNA, the CDR3 is TGTGCCAGCAGTCCGGGACTAGCGGGAGGCGATGAGCAGTTCTTC. The genes are TRBV2 and TRBJ2-1; 15 nucleotides agree with TRBD2. Looked up from germline, CDR1 is SNHLY and CDR2 is FYNNEI. The CDR3 covers 15 residues. The trim removed 5 bases at V and 8 bases at J, leaving 4 bases unmatched.

This clonotype was recorded a few times. The V and J genes are TRBV4-2 and TRBJ2-5, with 15 nucleotides matching TRBD2. After removal of 2 bases from V and 1 base from J, the junction contained 5 bases not matched to a gene. The CDR3 consists of 18 residues. Per germline, CDR1 LGHNA and CDR2 YNFKEQ. DNA for the CDR3: TGTGCCAGCAGCCAAAAAGCGGGACTAGCGGGGGGCCAAGAGACCCAGTACTTC. Amino acids: CASSQKAGLAGGQETQYF.

This clonotype has more than one count but fewer than ten. This rearrangement joins TRBV7-9 to TRBJ1-2, with D perhaps TRBD1 (5 bases). The CDR3 length is 19 residues. Germline values: CDR1 SEHNR, CDR2 FQNEAQ (reference sequence). The V gene lost 5 bases and the J gene lost 6 bases, with 31 bases spanning the gap. The CDR3 region is CASSRETNFLRTGGNGYTF. CDR3 DNA: TGTGCCAGCAGCCGCGAAACTAACTTCCTACGGACGGGGGGGAATGGCTACACCTTC.